This T cell receptor (beta chain) was identified during a study of graft-versus-host responses after intestinal transplantation. Germline CDR1 reads SGHRS; CDR2 reads YFSETQ. V shed 4 bases and J shed 7 bases, with 14 bases lying between them. The CDR3 consists of 14 residues. TCRdb keeps only in-frame clones here, not all; method: immunoSEQ multiplex PCR. The sample includes approximately 7,600 clones, more than 30% of them seen just once. The rearrangement uses TRBV5-1 and TRBJ2-2, with a weak D call TRBD1 (5 bases). Material: alloreactive CD4+ T cells from a mixed lymphocyte reaction culture, obtained before intestinal transplant. The subset denotes: CFSE-low proliferating T cells sorted from approximately six-day pre-transplant mixed lymphocyte reaction (GvH or HvG direction). The origin of this receptor is a human patient who received an intestinal transplant. The CDR3 is CASSIQPGHGELFF. DNA of the CDR3: TGCGCCAGCAGCATACAGCCAGGGCACGGGGAGCTGTTTTTT.